Each of the 10 T cell receptor beta chains below was sequenced from the same sample in a study of blood T cells in healthy people across ages. Combining a sample-barcoded 5' primer with a J-beta primer mix, a second PCR ran for 7 to 11 cycles. TCRdb re-derived calls from the 5' RACE reads in MiXCR, one entry per CDR3 protein. Among around 800,000 distinct CDR3 sequences listed, about 53% were seen once. The sample consisted of blood. The source is a man older than 75 in good health.

This clonotype was detected a few times. This chain connects TRBV29-1 to TRBJ1-2; no firm D call. CDR3 length equals 11 residues. Looked up from germline, CDR1 is SQVTM and CDR2 is ANQGSEA. V lost 3 bases, J lost 3 bases, and 5 bases lay in between. The CDR3 spells CSVDGDYGYTF. DNA of the CDR3: TGCAGCGTTGACGGAGACTATGGCTACACCTTC.

This clonotype has only one observation. The genes are TRBV7-2 and TRBJ1-1, with TRBD1 matching 7 bases. Germline V gene data show CDR1 as SGHTA and CDR2 as FQGNSA. V trimming: 5 bases; J trimming: 1 base; junction bases outside the gene matches: 10. This CDR3 contains 16 residues. DNA for the CDR3: TGTGCCAGCAGCCCCTACCCACGGACAGGGAACACTGAAGCTTTCTTT. Translating gives CASSPYPRTGNTEAFF.

This clonotype was counted only a few times. The chain has TRBV29-1 and TRBJ1-5, with 8 bases that match TRBD1. The CDR3 has 13 amino acids. The germline gives CDR1 SQVTM, CDR2 ANQGSEA. The J segment lost 3 bases and the V segment lost 4 bases, leaving 2 bases of the junction unmatched. The CDR3 DNA follows: TGCAGCGTTGCGACAGGGGTCAATCAGCCCCAGCATTTT. Translated, it gives CSVATGVNQPQHF. Full variable domain (missing parts from reference TRBV29-1 and TRBJ1-5): SAVISQKPSRDICQRGTSLTIQCQVDSQVTMMFWYRQQPGQSLTLIATANQGSEATYESGFVIDKFPISRPNLTFSTLTVSNMSPEDSSIYLCSVATGVNQPQHFGDGTRLSIL.

In its sample, this clonotype was seen a few times. The chain uses TRBV29-1 and TRBJ1-1; 8 bases line up with TRBD1. The CDR3 runs 14 residues. V lost 7 bases to trimming and J lost 1 base; unmatched junction nucleotides: 8. The germline gives CDR1 SQVTM, CDR2 ANQGSEA. The CDR3 nucleotides are TGCAGCGCAGGACAGGGTGAGGAGAACACTGAAGCTTTCTTT. Translated: CSAGQGEENTEAFF.

The genes are TRBV2 and TRBJ2-7, with 9 bases lining up with TRBD1. Germline CDR1 SNHLY, CDR2 FYNNEI. This CDR3 is 13 amino acids long. J lost 12 bases, V lost 8 bases, and 14 bases had no gene match. The CDR3 DNA sequence: TGTGCCAGCGGCCGGGACAGGGATCTGGGGATGTACTTC. This codes for CASGRDRDLGMYF.

This chain connects TRBV7-9 to TRBJ2-7, with D uncertain. V was pared by 5 bases and J by 0 bases, with 11 bases between. Germline V gene sequence: CDR1 SEHNR, CDR2 FQNEAQ (reference sequence). CDR3 length: 14 amino acids. CDR3 in DNA: TGTGCCAGCAGCCCGTGGACGGGCTCCTACGAGCAGTACTTC. This translates into CASSPWTGSYEQYF.

The table lists this clonotype with a count of one. Sequence at one end of the junction differs from germline and may be a read error. V usage is TRBV7-9 and J usage is TRBJ2-7, with 12 bases identical to TRBD2. The J call may not be correct, given that the DNA end is closer to TRBJ2-5. This CDR3 region has 16 residues. The germline gives CDR1 SEHNR, CDR2 FQNEAQ (reference sequence). The CDR3 DNA reads as TGTACCAGCAGCCTTGGGACTAGCGGGCTGCTAGAGACCCAGTACTTC. This translates into CTSSLGTSGLLETQYF.

CDR3 sequence (DNA): TGCAGCGTGGGATTCGCCGGAGGGGAAGCTTTCTTT. Translated, it gives CSVGFAGGEAFF. This rearrangement joins TRBV29-1 to TRBJ1-1; no firm D call. CDR3 length: 12 amino acids. Trimming took off 6 bases at V and 8 bases at J, with 16 bases between the two ends. Germline CDR1 is SQVTM and CDR2 is ANQGSEA.

This clonotype was recorded at least ten times. This chain links TRBV5-1 with TRBJ2-7, with D maybe TRBD1 (6 bases). The CDR3 contains 14 residues. Trimming pared 4 bases from V and 2 bases from J, leaving 13 bases between. Germline lookup yields CDR1 SGHRS and CDR2 YFSETQ. The CDR3 nucleotides are TGCGCCAGCAGCATACAGGGATTAACCTACGAGCAGTACTTC. Translation: CASSIQGLTYEQYF.

The V gene is TRBV9, the J gene TRBJ2-1; the D is unclear. Trimming took 0 bases from V and 2 from J, leaving 9 bases between them. Germline V gives CDR1 SGDLS, CDR2 YYNGEE. The CDR3 sequence is 15 residues long. CDR3 DNA: TGTGCCAGCAGCGTAGGAGGTGATACCTACAATGAGCAGTTCTTC. Its protein is CASSVGGDTYNEQFF.